These 17 T cell receptor beta chains originate from one sample sequenced in a study of T-cell reconstitution after alpha-beta-depleted transplantation in children. A library of TCRbeta sequences, prepared with unique molecular identifiers, was generated. TCRdb called the PCR reads again in MiXCR, with one record for every CDR3 protein. The data show approximately 350,000 distinct CDR3 sequences, 10% seen once. This specimen consisted of PBMCs from the stem cell graft donor, obtained from the stem cell graft. These receptors came from a human donor who donated a stem cell graft to a child with acute lymphoblastic leukemia.

The sample holds many counts of this clonotype. The CDR3 spells CAIRQRDANEQYF. CDR3 DNA: TGTGCCATCAGACAAAGGGACGCCAACGAGCAGTACTTC. This chain connects TRBV10-3 to TRBJ2-7, with D perhaps assigned TRBD1 or TRBD2 (5 bases each). Germline V gives CDR1 ENHRY, CDR2 SYGVKD. CDR3 size: 13 residues. V lost 6 bases, J lost 5 bases, and 14 bases lay in between.

The chain employs TRBV4-1 and TRBJ1-1; D is undetermined. There are 16 residues in the CDR3. Deletions cut 1 base from V and 1 base from J, with 13 bases between. Germline loops: CDR1 MGHRA, CDR2 YSYEKL. As DNA, the CDR3 is TGCGCCAGCAGCCAAGGAAGGGCCGGTGGGAACACTGAAGCTTTCTTT. It is translated as CASSQGRAGGNTEAFF.

The V call is TRBV11-3, the J call TRBJ2-1; 12 bases line up with TRBD2. Germline loops: CDR1 SGHNT, CDR2 YENEEA. The junction had 13 bases not matched to a gene; V was cut back by 3 bases and J by 10 bases. This CDR3 comprises 17 residues. Here the CDR3 reads CASSLVTRLAGEDEQFF. CDR3 coding DNA: TGTGCCAGCAGCTTGGTAACCCGACTAGCGGGAGAGGACGAGCAGTTCTTC. The full variable domain, its missing parts supplied by reference TRBV11-3 and TRBJ2-1, is EAGVVQSPRYKIIEKKQPVAFWCNPISGHNTLYWYLQNLGQGPELLIRYENEEAVDDSQLPKDRFSAERLKGVDSTLKIQPAELGDSAVYLCASSLVTRLAGEDEQFFGPGTRLTVL.

The table lists this clonotype with a few counts. CDR3 in amino acids: CASSSDRNTGELFF. CDR3 nucleotides: TGCGCCAGCAGCTCGGACCGAAACACCGGGGAGCTGTTTTTT. The chain joins TRBV5-1 to TRBJ2-2; D is uncertain. V lost 3 bases and J lost 2, with 8 bases in between. CDR1 SGHRS and CDR2 YFSETQ come from the germline V gene. The CDR3 runs 14 residues.

The CDR3 protein is CASSETGYYEQYF. For the CDR3, the DNA is TGCGCCAGCAGCGAAACAGGGTACTACGAGCAGTACTTC. This chain links TRBV5-1 with TRBJ2-7, with D perhaps matching TRBD1 (6 bases). This CDR3 has 13 residues. Trimming removed 4 bases at V and 3 bases at J, with 11 bases between. Germline V gives CDR1 SGHRS, CDR2 YFSETQ.

Worth noting for this clonotype: Just one base apart from a much larger clone, this may be a read error. The chain is built from TRBV27 and TRBJ2-7; perhaps TRBD1 as D (5 bases). Trimming took 7 bases from V and 0 from J, leaving 13 bases between them. The CDR3 totals 14 residues. From germline, CDR1 is MNHEY and CDR2 SMNVEV (reference sequence). The CDR3 nucleotides read TGTGCCAGCACCTTAAGGGGTAACTCCTACGAGCAGTACTTC. It specifies CASTLRGNSYEQYF.

The chain recombines TRBV6-1 with TRBJ2-7, with TRBD2 identical over 14 bases. Germline CDR1 and CDR2: MNHNS and SASEGT. The V segment lost 4 bases and the J segment 0 bases; nucleotides outside the gene matches: 5. The CDR3 loop spans 17 amino acids. DNA of the CDR3: TGTGCCAGCAGTGCGGGACTAGCGGGAGTCCGCTCCTACGAGCAGTACTTC. Translation: CASSAGLAGVRSYEQYF.

The gene calls are TRBV10-1 and TRBJ2-5; unclear D gene. The germline V gene has CDR1 WNHNN and CDR2 SYGVQD (reference sequence). This CDR3 is 15 amino acids long. V was clipped by 2 bases and J by 5 bases, with 15 bases between them. The DNA of the CDR3 is TGCGCCAGCAGTGAGACTCCAAGTAGCCGGGAGACCCAGTACTTC. This encodes CASSETPSSRETQYF.

The genes are TRBV3-1 and TRBJ2-1; TRBD2 is a possible D gene (5 bases). The CDR3 runs 17 residues. Trimming took 0 bases from V and 0 from J, leaving 12 bases between them. Per germline, CDR1 LGHDT and CDR2 YNNKEL (reference sequence). This chain's CDR3 is CASSQDRTGSSYNEQFF. CDR3 DNA sequence: TGTGCCAGCAGCCAAGACCGGACGGGGAGCTCCTACAATGAGCAGTTCTTC.

The chain is built from TRBV7-3 and TRBJ2-3; 10 bases are shared with TRBD1. This CDR3 contains 15 residues. Germline V lookup: CDR1 SGHTA, CDR2 FQGTGA. V trimming: 2 bases; J trimming: 4 bases; junction bases outside the gene matches: 3. CDR3 DNA: TGTGCCAGCAGCTTATGGGACAGGGGAGCAGATACGCAGTATTTT. Protein: CASSLWDRGADTQYF.

This clonotype was seen at least ten times. The chain couples TRBV12-3 or TRBV12-4 to TRBJ2-5; possible D gene TRBD2, 6 bases. Between the trimmed V and J ends, which lost 2 bases and 9 bases, there was a span of 16 bases. The CDR3 has 14 amino acids. In DNA, the CDR3 is TGTGCCAGCAGTTTATCTAGCGCCCAGTTGCCCCAGTACTTC. This codes for CASSLSSAQLPQYF.

The table lists this clonotype with many counts. The chain combines TRBV12-3 or TRBV12-4 with TRBJ2-3, with 8 positions matching TRBD2. The CDR3 runs to 13 residues. V lost 5 bases and J lost 8; bases outside the gene matches: 6. In DNA, the CDR3 is TGTGCCAGCAGTGACCGGCTAGCGGGTACGCAGTATTTT. Its protein is CASSDRLAGTQYF.

This clonotype has only a few counts. The chain carries TRBV7-2 and TRBJ2-7; D is perhaps TRBD1 or TRBD2 (5 bases each). The CDR3 loop spans 15 amino acids. With 3 bases removed from V and 0 bases from J, the gap between germline ends came to 12 bases. Germline loops: CDR1 SGHTA, CDR2 FQGNSA. CDR3 sequence reads: CASSLVKGSSYEQYF. The CDR3 region has the DNA TGTGCCAGCAGCTTGGTAAAGGGGAGCTCCTACGAGCAGTACTTC.

This clonotype came up once. The V and J genes are TRBV29-1 and TRBJ2-6; D is unresolved. CDR3 size: 13 residues. The germline V gene encodes CDR1 SQVTM and CDR2 ANQGSEA. V was shortened by 4 bases and J by 0 bases, with 4 bases between the two germline ends. CDR3 loop: CSVASSGANVLTF. CDR3 in DNA: TGCAGCGTTGCCTCCTCTGGGGCCAACGTCCTGACTTTC.

Of note for this clonotype: A much larger clone lies one base from this, so it may be a read error. The genes are TRBV27 and TRBJ2-2; 7 bases are a match to TRBD1. Germline assignment: CDR1 MNHEY and CDR2 SMNVEV (reference sequence). There are 13 residues in the CDR3. Unmatched junction bases numbered 3, after V lost 5 bases and J lost 6 bases. For the CDR3, the DNA is TGTGCCAGCAGTCCTCAGGGGGCCGGGGAGCTGTTTTTT. It translates to CASSPQGAGELFF.

This clonotype was counted many times. This chain links TRBV7-9 with TRBJ2-2; D is unclear. V was trimmed by 2 bases and J by 10 bases, leaving 11 bases between them. Per germline, CDR1 SEHNR and CDR2 FQNEAQ (reference sequence). The CDR3 spans 13 residues. The CDR3 protein is CASSLIIPQELFF. The CDR3 nucleotides are TGTGCCAGCAGCTTAATTATTCCGCAGGAGCTGTTTTTT.

The chain recombines TRBV7-2 with TRBJ2-7, with D possibly matching TRBD2 (6 bases). V shed 6 bases and J shed 1 base, with 16 bases lying between them. The CDR3 loop spans 15 amino acids. Germline assignment: CDR1 SGHTA and CDR2 FQGNSA. CDR3 region: CASRQDYFSSYEQYF. As DNA, the CDR3 is TGTGCCAGCAGGCAGGACTACTTTAGTTCCTACGAGCAGTACTTC.